This entry lists 10 T cell receptor beta chains sequenced from one sample in a study of OX40 agonist ivuxolimab in advanced cancers. TCRdb keeps only in-frame clones here, not all; method: immunoSEQ multiplex PCR. This table holds approximately 57,000 clones, 88% found once. This specimen consisted of CD4+ or CD8+ T cells sorted from blood, obtained in a trial of the OX40 agonist ivuxolimab. These receptors came from an adult with an advanced solid tumor such as melanoma, head and neck, liver or kidney cancer.

The chain combines TRBV6-5 with TRBJ2-2; D might be TRBD2 (6 bases). V was pared by 4 bases and J by 4 bases, with 7 bases between. Germline V gene lookup returns CDR1 MNHEY and CDR2 SVGAGI. CDR3 length equals 13 residues. In DNA form, the CDR3 reads TGTGCCAGCAGTTGGAGGGCCACCGGGGAGCTGTTTTTT. This translates into CASSWRATGELFF.

The sample holds one count of this clone. This chain connects TRBV5-1 to TRBJ2-2; 9 bases align to TRBD2. Trimming at V came to 4 bases and at J to 7 bases, leaving 8 bases not matched to a gene. Germline V gene data show CDR1 as SGHRS and CDR2 as YFSETQ. The CDR3 extends over 15 amino acids. CDR3 DNA sequence: TGCGCCAGCAGCGAGGCTAGCGGGAAGGACGGGGAGCTGTTTTTT. Encoded protein: CASSEASGKDGELFF.

The J gene is TRBJ2-5, the V gene TRBV6-1; 11 bases match TRBD1. J was trimmed by 2 bases and V by 6 bases; bases with no gene match: 2. Per germline, CDR1 MNHNS and CDR2 SASEGT. This CDR3 contains 14 residues. The DNA of the CDR3 is TGTGCCAGCAGGGGGACAGGGGGTCAAGAGACCCAGTACTTC. The encoded protein is CASRGTGGQETQYF.

CDR3 in amino acids: CACAWTGNTEAFF. In nucleotides, the CDR3 is TGTGCCTGCGCCTGGACAGGGAACACTGAAGCTTTCTTT. V usage is TRBV19 and J usage is TRBJ1-1, with 7 bases fitting TRBD1. The CDR3 has 13 amino acids. Germline assignment: CDR1 LNHDA and CDR2 SQIVND (reference sequence). V was clipped by 11 bases and J by 1 base; unmatched bases: 7.

This rearrangement joins TRBV27 to TRBJ2-3; maybe TRBD2 (5 bases). V lost 1 base to trimming and J lost 3 bases, with 8 bases between them. Germline CDR1 MNHEY, CDR2 SMNVEV (reference sequence). CDR3 length equals 14 residues. DNA of the CDR3: TGTGCCAGCAGTTTATTCGGGGAAACAGATACGCAGTATTTT. Amino acids: CASSLFGETDTQYF.

The chain uses TRBV19 and TRBJ2-2, with unresolved D. Trimming removed 5 bases at V and 2 bases at J, with 15 bases between. Germline V gene lookup returns CDR1 LNHDA and CDR2 SQIVND (reference sequence). CDR3 length: 16 residues. CDR3 region: CASSPPWQLNTGELFF. The DNA of the CDR3 is TGTGCCAGTAGTCCTCCCTGGCAGCTTAACACCGGGGAGCTGTTTTTT.

The chain recombines TRBV6-5 with TRBJ2-7; D is unclear. Germline CDR1 is MNHEY and CDR2 is SVGAGI. This CDR3 comprises 14 residues. V lost 2 bases and J lost 2, with 10 bases in between. CDR3 region: CASSYATQAYEQYF. The CDR3 DNA follows: TGTGCCAGCAGTTACGCGACTCAGGCCTACGAGCAGTACTTC.

As DNA, the CDR3 is TGCGCCAGCAGCCAAGAGACCGCAGTCTATGGCTACACCTTC. Protein product: CASSQETAVYGYTF. The genes are TRBV4-1 and TRBJ1-2; D gene uncertain. V was clipped by 0 bases and J by 4 bases, with 9 bases between them. The CDR3 loop spans 14 amino acids. The germline gives CDR1 MGHRA, CDR2 YSYEKL.

V usage is TRBV6-5 and J usage is TRBJ2-1, with a tentative D call TRBD1 (7 bases). Germline CDR1 is MNHEY and CDR2 is SVGAGI. The V gene lost 2 bases and the J gene lost 7 bases, with 9 bases spanning the gap. The CDR3 sequence is 13 residues long. This CDR3 reads CASSYAGGNEQFF. The DNA for the CDR3 is TGTGCCAGCAGTTACGCAGGGGGGAATGAGCAGTTCTTC.

The chain couples TRBV6-5 to TRBJ2-1; no firm D call. Germline CDR1 is MNHEY and CDR2 is SVGAGI. Trimming removed 5 bases from V and 6 bases from J, with 11 bases in between. The CDR3 is 13 residues long. CDR3 DNA sequence: TGTGCCAGCAGTCACAGCCTCCTCAATGAGCAGTTCTTC. Its translation is CASSHSLLNEQFF.